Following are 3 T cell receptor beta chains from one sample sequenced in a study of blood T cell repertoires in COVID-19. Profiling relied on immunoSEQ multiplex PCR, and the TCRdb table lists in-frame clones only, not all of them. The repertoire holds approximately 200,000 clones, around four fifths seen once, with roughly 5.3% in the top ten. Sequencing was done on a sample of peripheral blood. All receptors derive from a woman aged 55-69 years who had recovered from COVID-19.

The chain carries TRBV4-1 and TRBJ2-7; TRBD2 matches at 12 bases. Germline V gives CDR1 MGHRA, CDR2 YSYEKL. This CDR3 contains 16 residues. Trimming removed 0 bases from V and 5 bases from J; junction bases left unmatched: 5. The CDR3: CASSQDRLAGGHEQYF. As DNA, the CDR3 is TGCGCCAGCAGCCAAGATCGGCTAGCGGGGGGGCACGAGCAGTACTTC.

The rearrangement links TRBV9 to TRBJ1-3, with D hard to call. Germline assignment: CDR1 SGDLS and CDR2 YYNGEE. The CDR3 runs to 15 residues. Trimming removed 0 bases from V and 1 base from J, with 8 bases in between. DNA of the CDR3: TGTGCCAGCAGCGTAGCAGGCGTGTCTGGAAACACCATATATTTT. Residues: CASSVAGVSGNTIYF.

Here the CDR3 reads CASSVPSGLAGHTGELFF. The DNA of the CDR3 is TGTGCCAGCAGCGTTCCCTCCGGACTAGCGGGTCACACCGGGGAGCTGTTTTTT. The rearrangement uses TRBV9 and TRBJ2-2; 11 bases agree with TRBD2. J lost 3 bases, V lost 2 bases, and 9 bases had no gene match. Germline V lookup: CDR1 SGDLS, CDR2 YYNGEE. The CDR3 totals 18 residues.